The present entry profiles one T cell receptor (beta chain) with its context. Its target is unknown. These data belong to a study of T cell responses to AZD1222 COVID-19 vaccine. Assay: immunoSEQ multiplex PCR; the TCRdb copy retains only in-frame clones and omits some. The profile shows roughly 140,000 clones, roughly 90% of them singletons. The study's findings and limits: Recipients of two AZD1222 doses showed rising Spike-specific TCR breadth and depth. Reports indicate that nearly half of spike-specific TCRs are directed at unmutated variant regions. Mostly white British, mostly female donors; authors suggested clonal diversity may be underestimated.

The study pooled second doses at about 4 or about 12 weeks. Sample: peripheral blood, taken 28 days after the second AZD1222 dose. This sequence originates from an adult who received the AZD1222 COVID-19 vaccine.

CDR3 residues: CATWPGRPNQPQHF. The CDR3 nucleotides read TGTGCCACCTGGCCGGGACGGCCGAATCAGCCCCAGCATTTT. The rearrangement joins TRBV24-1 to TRBJ1-5; tentatively, D is TRBD1 (5 bases). Trimming pared 9 bases from V and 4 bases from J, leaving 15 bases between. There are 14 residues in the CDR3. CDR1 is KGHDR and CDR2 is SFDVKD in the germline V gene.